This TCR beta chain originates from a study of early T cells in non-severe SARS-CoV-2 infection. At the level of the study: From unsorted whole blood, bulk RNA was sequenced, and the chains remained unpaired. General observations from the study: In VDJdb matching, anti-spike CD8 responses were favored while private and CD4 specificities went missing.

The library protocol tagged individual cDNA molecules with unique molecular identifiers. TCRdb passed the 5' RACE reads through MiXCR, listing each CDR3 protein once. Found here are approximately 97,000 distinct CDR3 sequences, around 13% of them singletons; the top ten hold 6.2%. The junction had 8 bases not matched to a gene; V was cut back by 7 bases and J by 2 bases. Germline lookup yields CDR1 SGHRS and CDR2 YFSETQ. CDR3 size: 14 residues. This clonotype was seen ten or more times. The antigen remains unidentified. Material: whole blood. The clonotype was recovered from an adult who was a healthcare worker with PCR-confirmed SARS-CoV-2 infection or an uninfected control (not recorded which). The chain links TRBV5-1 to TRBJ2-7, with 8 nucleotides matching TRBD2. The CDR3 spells CASSPPAGAYEQYF. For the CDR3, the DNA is TGCGCCAGCTCCCCCCCAGCGGGAGCCTACGAGCAGTACTTC.